What follows are 29 T cell receptor beta chains derived from one specimen sequenced in a study of T-cell memory formation after mild COVID-19. MiXCR was run by TCRdb on the 5' RACE reads, yielding one entry per CDR3 protein. The profile covers about 340,000 distinct CDR3 sequences, with 15% to 20% appearing a single time and approximately 20% taken by the ten largest. Sequenced sample: PBMCs or a T cell subset sorted from them (not recorded which). These receptors all stem from a young man who had mild COVID-19 (a few samples of this study predate the infection). Cell type and time point are not known.

DNA of the CDR3: TGTGCCAGCAGCCGTGAGGACAGTGTCTTGTACGAGCAGTACGTC. Its translation is CASSREDSVLYEQYV. The chain is built from TRBV6-2 or TRBV6-3 and TRBJ2-7; D might be TRBD1 (6 bases). The CDR3 spans 15 residues. Germline V CDR1 and CDR2: MNHEY, SVGEGT. Between the trimmed V and J ends, which lost 6 bases and 4 bases, there was a span of 19 bases.

This chain joins TRBV27 and TRBJ1-1; D gene unclear. The CDR3 consists of 11 residues. Deletions cut 8 bases from V and 1 base from J, with 5 bases between. The germline CDR1 and CDR2 sequences are MNHEY and SMNVEV (reference sequence). DNA for the CDR3: TGTGCCAGCTTTCGGAACACTGAAGCTTTCTTT. It specifies CASFRNTEAFF.

This chain joins TRBV11-3 and TRBJ2-3; D gene ambiguous. Per the germline V gene, CDR1 is SGHNT and CDR2 is YENEEA. The CDR3 runs to 12 residues. Trimming shortened V by 4 bases and J by 6 bases, and 8 bases separated the two germline ends. The chain's CDR3 is CASSWAGDTQYF. In DNA, the CDR3 is TGTGCCAGCAGCTGGGCCGGGGATACGCAGTATTTT. The whole variable domain, remainder taken from reference TRBV11-3 and TRBJ2-3, is EAGVVQSPRYKIIEKKQPVAFWCNPISGHNTLYWYLQNLGQGPELLIRYENEEAVDDSQLPKDRFSAERLKGVDSTLKIQPAELGDSAVYLCASSWAGDTQYFGPGTRLTVL.

This clonotype was detected ten times or more. The gene calls are TRBV12-3 or TRBV12-4 and TRBJ2-6, with D unclear. Trimming took off 0 bases at V and 3 bases at J, with 21 bases between the two ends. The CDR3 sequence is 20 residues long. Here the CDR3 reads CASSLAPDPLDLGGANVLTF. CDR3 DNA sequence: TGTGCCAGCAGTTTAGCGCCCGATCCCTTGGATTTGGGTGGGGCCAACGTCCTGACTTTC.

The genes are TRBV30 and TRBJ2-6; 8 bases fit TRBD1. Germline V lookup: CDR1 GTSNPN, CDR2 SVGIG (reference sequence). The CDR3 has 17 residues. After removal of 5 bases from V and 0 bases from J, the junction contained 9 bases not matched to a gene. The CDR3 protein is CAWSRDRSSSGANVLTF. CDR3 DNA sequence: TGTGCCTGGTCCCGGGACAGGTCCTCCTCTGGGGCCAACGTCCTGACTTTC.

The chain joins TRBV7-2 to TRBJ1-2; no reliable D call. CDR3 length equals 15 residues. V shed 10 bases and J shed 8 bases, with 26 bases lying between them. Looked up from germline, CDR1 is SGHTA and CDR2 is FQGNSA. This CDR3 reads CATSPVPKGVVGYTF. As DNA, the CDR3 is TGTGCCACCTCCCCCGTCCCGAAAGGTGTAGTCGGCTACACCTTC.

The rearrangement links TRBV18 to TRBJ2-2; D ambiguous. Between the trimmed V and J ends, which lost 2 bases and 1 base, there was a span of 5 bases. The CDR3 spans 14 residues. Germline-derived CDR1 and CDR2 are KGHSH and LQKENI. CDR3 loop: CASSPARNTGELFF. Here the CDR3 DNA reads TGTGCCAGCTCACCAGCACGGAACACCGGGGAGCTGTTTTTT.

The chain couples TRBV24-1 to TRBJ2-3; D perhaps matches TRBD2 (5 bases). The CDR3 is 16 amino acids. Germline V CDR1 and CDR2: KGHDR, SFDVKD. V gave up 0 bases and J gave up 2 bases, with 11 bases separating them. CDR3 sequence: CATSDLRGGVTDTQYF. CDR3 nucleotide sequence: TGTGCCACCAGTGATTTGCGAGGAGGTGTCACAGATACGCAGTATTTT.

This clonotype came up a few times. The rearrangement uses TRBV7-2 and TRBJ1-1, with D unresolved. The germline CDR1 and CDR2 sequences are SGHTA and FQGNSA. This CDR3 has 12 residues. V dropped 1 base and J dropped 4 bases, with 4 bases sitting between them. CDR3 in amino acids: CASSLGSTEAFF. In DNA, the CDR3 is TGTGCCAGCAGCTTAGGATCCACTGAAGCTTTCTTT.

This clonotype appeared many times. The chain couples TRBV5-1 to TRBJ2-3, with D possibly matching TRBD2 (5 bases). The ends were cut back, 0 bases at V and 2 bases at J, with 16 bases in the middle. Germline values: CDR1 SGHRS, CDR2 YFSETQ. This CDR3 region has 17 residues. CDR3 in DNA: TGCGCCAGCAGCTTGGCCGATTTAGCGTCCCCCACAGATACGCAGTATTTT. It yields the protein CASSLADLASPTDTQYF.

This clonotype has a handful of counts. The chain links TRBV7-2 to TRBJ2-3; TRBD2 aligns across 8 bases. V lost 3 bases and J lost 4; bases outside the gene matches: 6. Germline lookup yields CDR1 SGHTA and CDR2 FQGNSA. The CDR3 contains 15 residues. The CDR3 reads CASSFSAGEADTQYF. The CDR3 bases are TGTGCCAGCAGCTTTTCAGCGGGGGAAGCAGATACGCAGTATTTT.

The rearrangement links TRBV7-2 to TRBJ2-2; 9 nucleotides align to TRBD1. The CDR3 has 16 amino acids. CDR1 is SGHTA, CDR2 FQGNSA, per germline. J lost 6 bases, V lost 0 bases, and 5 bases had no gene match. The CDR3 sequence is CASSLASTGGAGELFF. The CDR3 DNA reads as TGTGCCAGCAGCTTAGCCTCGACAGGGGGGGCCGGGGAGCTGTTTTTT.

The V call is TRBV28, the J call TRBJ2-2; D not resolved. CDR3 size: 12 residues. Per germline, CDR1 MDHEN and CDR2 SYDVKM. Trimming shortened V by 9 bases and J by 1 base, and 6 bases separated the two germline ends. The CDR3 region is CASIMNTGELFF. DNA for the CDR3: TGTGCCAGTATAATGAACACCGGGGAGCTGTTTTTT. Using reference TRBV28 and TRBJ2-2 for the parts outside the CDR3, the full variable domain is DVKVTQSSRYLVKRTGEKVFLECVQDMDHENMFWYRQDPGLGLRLIYFSYDVKMKEKGDIPEGYSVSREKKERFSLILESASTNQTSMYLCASIMNTGELFFGEGSRLTVL.

V gene TRBV19 combines with J gene TRBJ2-3; 9 bases are a match to TRBD2. Looked up from germline, CDR1 is LNHDA and CDR2 is SQIVND (reference sequence). After removal of 5 bases from V and 1 base from J, the junction contained 7 bases not matched to a gene. There are 16 residues in the CDR3. The CDR3 DNA follows: TGTGCCAGTAGTCCCAACAGCGGGGGGCGCACAGATACGCAGTATTTT. Translated, it gives CASSPNSGGRTDTQYF.

Many counts were recorded for this clonotype. The chain carries TRBV7-8 and TRBJ2-7; D is perhaps TRBD2 (8 bases). The CDR3 runs to 13 residues. V lost 5 bases and J lost 7, with 15 bases in between. Germline V lookup: CDR1 SGHVS, CDR2 FQNEAQ. The CDR3 region has the DNA TGTGCCAGCAGCCCGGGAGGGACAGCTGAGCAGTACGTC. It translates to CASSPGGTAEQYV.

This clonotype was recorded many times. V and J are TRBV4-3 and TRBJ2-2; the match to TRBD2 covers 10 bases. V lost 0 bases and J lost 7; bases outside the gene matches: 14. The germline V gene has CDR1 LGHNA and CDR2 YSLEER. This CDR3 spans 19 amino acids. The CDR3 sequence is CASSQEYGTSGVRGGELFF. CDR3 DNA: TGCGCCAGCAGCCAAGAGTACGGAACTAGCGGGGTTCGGGGCGGGGAGCTGTTTTTT.

J is TRBJ2-7 and V is TRBV30; 7 bases line up with TRBD1. Germline V gives CDR1 GTSNPN, CDR2 SVGIG (reference sequence). The CDR3 runs 14 residues. Trimming removed 3 bases from V and 5 bases from J; junction bases left unmatched: 10. CDR3 sequence: CAWRTGTAGDEQYF. The CDR3 DNA sequence: TGTGCCTGGAGAACCGGGACAGCTGGCGACGAGCAGTACTTC.

The chain has TRBV5-1 and TRBJ2-3; 8 bases align to TRBD2. The CDR3 is made up of 15 amino acids. Germline CDR1 SGHRS, CDR2 YFSETQ. Trimming removed 1 base from V and 3 bases from J; junction bases left unmatched: 4. CDR3 nucleotides: TGCGCCAGCAGCTTGTTCGCGGGGGGTACAGATACGCAGTATTTT. Amino acid sequence: CASSLFAGGTDTQYF.

This clonotype was observed a handful of times. The chain uses TRBV7-8 and TRBJ2-7; 12 positions agree with TRBD2. This CDR3 region has 14 residues. CDR1 is SGHVS, CDR2 FQNEAQ, per germline. With V trimmed by 5 bases and J by 7 bases, 6 bases remained unmatched. CDR3 protein: CASSPTSGGREQYV. As DNA, the CDR3 is TGTGCCAGCAGCCCAACTAGCGGGGGGAGGGAGCAGTACGTC.

This clonotype was picked up a small number of times. V is TRBV7-2 and J is TRBJ2-5; tentative D call: TRBD2 (5 bases). Trimming removed 1 base at V and 9 bases at J, with 15 bases between. The CDR3 covers 14 residues. Germline lookup yields CDR1 SGHTA and CDR2 FQGNSA. The CDR3 bases are TGTGCCAGCAGCTTAGGGCGGTTTAGCGTACCCCAGTACTTC. Protein: CASSLGRFSVPQYF.

This clonotype showed up many times. The chain combines TRBV5-1 with TRBJ2-3; possible D gene TRBD2, 6 bases. Trimming shortened V by 4 bases and J by 4 bases, and 10 bases separated the two germline ends. The CDR3 covers 13 residues. CDR1 is SGHRS and CDR2 is YFSETQ in the germline V gene. The CDR3 sequence: CASSEGTSDTQYF. In DNA, the CDR3 is TGCGCCAGCAGCGAGGGGACTTCAGATACGCAGTATTTT.

V usage is TRBV11-3 and J usage is TRBJ2-5; 12 bases map to TRBD2. V lost 5 bases, J lost 4 bases, and 5 bases stayed unmatched. This CDR3 is built from 15 residues. Germline V CDR1 and CDR2: SGHNT, YENEEA. Written as DNA, the CDR3 is TGTGCCAGCAGCCCTGGGACTAGCGGGCGAGAGACCCAGTACTTC. Its translation: CASSPGTSGRETQYF.

The chain joins TRBV19 to TRBJ2-1; D not certain. CDR3 length equals 16 residues. The V end lost 1 base, the J end lost 2 bases, and 12 bases lay between the germline ends. From germline, CDR1 is LNHDA and CDR2 SQIVND (reference sequence). The CDR3 loop is CASSIARPTAYNEQFF. CDR3 in DNA: TGTGCCAGTAGTATAGCGAGGCCAACCGCCTACAATGAGCAGTTCTTC.

This chain links TRBV20-1 with TRBJ2-3; tentatively, D is TRBD1 or TRBD2 (5 bases each). The CDR3 extends over 13 amino acids. The V end lost 6 bases, the J end lost 2 bases, and 12 bases lay between the germline ends. Germline lookup yields CDR1 DFQATT and CDR2 SNEGSKA (reference sequence). The CDR3 region is CSARDGATDTQYF. DNA of the CDR3: TGCAGTGCGAGGGACGGCGCCACAGATACGCAGTATTTT.

This clonotype showed up just a few times. The chain carries TRBV7-2 and TRBJ2-5, with 7 bases identical to TRBD1. This CDR3 contains 16 residues. From germline, CDR1 is SGHTA and CDR2 FQGNSA. Trimming removed 4 bases from V and 2 bases from J; junction bases left unmatched: 10. The CDR3 region is CASSWGPGRGQETQYF. DNA for the CDR3: TGTGCCAGCAGCTGGGGTCCGGGCAGGGGGCAAGAGACCCAGTACTTC.

This clonotype was counted many times. The chain combines TRBV12-3 or TRBV12-4 with TRBJ1-5; TRBD1 is a possible D gene (6 bases). V lost 6 bases to trimming and J lost 1 base, with 13 bases between them. The CDR3 has 15 amino acids. CDR3 sequence (DNA): TGTGCCAGCAGCCTACAGGGTGGGAGCAATCAGCCCCAGCATTTT. It specifies CASSLQGGSNQPQHF.

The V call is TRBV29-1, the J call TRBJ2-3; D is undetermined. The CDR3 is made up of 14 amino acids. V was clipped by 4 bases and J by 2 bases, with 13 bases between them. The V gene's germline CDR1 is SQVTM and CDR2 ANQGSEA. In DNA, the CDR3 is TGCAGCGTTGCCTTCCGCAGAAACACAGATACGCAGTATTTT. Translated, it gives CSVAFRRNTDTQYF.

This clonotype has only a few counts. The rearrangement uses TRBV4-3 and TRBJ2-4; D perhaps matches TRBD1 (6 bases). Germline CDR1 reads LGHNA; CDR2 reads YSLEER. The germline V and J ends were trimmed by 0 bases and 0 bases, with 15 bases remaining between them. The CDR3 contains 18 residues. As DNA, the CDR3 is TGCGCCAGCAGCCAAGAGGGGGCCGGAGCCCTAGCCAAAAACATTCAGTACTTC. Protein: CASSQEGAGALAKNIQYF.

As for this clonotype: This could be a read error, since a much larger clone is one nucleotide away. The chain carries TRBV7-3 and TRBJ2-1; no firm D call. Germline V gene lookup returns CDR1 SGHTA and CDR2 FQGTGA. This CDR3 contains 15 residues. CDR3 residues: CASSLTVGSHNEQFF. The CDR3 DNA follows: TGTGCCAGCAGCTTAACTGTCGGCTCCCACAATGAGCAGTTCTTC.